This T cell receptor beta chain was obtained from a study of cytomegalovirus exposure and HLA in healthy donors. About the research overall: The roughly 670 first-cohort repertoires shared a platform with the approximately 120 validation repertoires, as reported in a later analysis. Findings and caveats of the study: Among TCR sequences, most were rare, though some public TCRs appeared in many donors.

Concerning this clone itself: Its antigen remains unknown.

Sequenced by immunoSEQ multiplex PCR; TCRdb stores in-frame clones only, minus some. In the table there are 260,000 or so clones, over 75% of which are singletons. CDR1 and CDR2 (germline): SGHRS, YFSETQ. The CDR3 extends over 15 amino acids. Trimming took off 0 bases at V and 0 bases at J, with 7 bases between the two ends. V is TRBV5-1 and J is TRBJ2-1, with a possible D match to TRBD1 (5 bases). The origin of this receptor is a woman under 30 in good health and CMV-seronegative. The sequenced sample consisted of PBMCs. CDR3 protein: CASSLVQGSYNEQFF. The CDR3 nucleotides are TGCGCCAGCAGCTTGGTCCAGGGCTCCTACAATGAGCAGTTCTTC.